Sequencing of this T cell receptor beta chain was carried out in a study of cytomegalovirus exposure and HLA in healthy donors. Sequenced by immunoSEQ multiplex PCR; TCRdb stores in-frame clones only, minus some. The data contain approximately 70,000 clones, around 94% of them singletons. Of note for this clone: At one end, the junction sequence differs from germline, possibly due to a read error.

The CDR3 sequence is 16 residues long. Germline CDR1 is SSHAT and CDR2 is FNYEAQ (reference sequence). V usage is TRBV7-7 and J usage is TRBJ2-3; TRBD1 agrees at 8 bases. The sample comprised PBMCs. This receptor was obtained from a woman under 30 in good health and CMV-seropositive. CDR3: CASSLSGTGEADTQYF. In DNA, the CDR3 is TGTGCTAGCAGCCTATCCGGGACAGGAGAGGCAGATACGCAGTATTTT.